This record looks at one TCR beta chain sequence and its context. Its matching antigen is unknown. TCRdb's table, derived via immunoSEQ multiplex PCR, lists solely in-frame clones and lacks some. Of approximately 100,000 clones listed, about 92% were seen once; the top ten hold about 1.2%. The sample originates from a study of T cell responses to AZD1222 COVID-19 vaccine. Study-level information: The analysis combined second doses at about 4 or about 12 weeks. General study points: Spike-wide vaccine-associated CD4 TCRs dominated at 160-218 and 743-854. Close to half of all spike-specific TCRs reportedly target regions of the variants that are unmutated.

Trimming removed 7 bases at V and 3 bases at J, with 7 bases between. CDR1 and CDR2 (germline): MNHEY, SVGAGI. The CDR3 is 11 amino acids. The sequencing used peripheral blood, collected on day 0 of AZD1222 vaccination. This TCR derives from an adult in good health. The V and J genes are TRBV6-5 and TRBJ2-7; the D is unclear. The CDR3 region has the DNA TGTGCCAGCACCTCCTTCTACGAGCAGTACTTC. The encoded protein is CASTSFYEQYF.